The 28 T cell receptor beta chains in this list originate from one sample, sequenced in a study of T cells after yellow fever vaccination. Each CDR3 protein gets one entry after TCRdb re-called the 5' RACE reads with MiXCR. The table has about 350,000 distinct CDR3 sequences, about an eighth seen once; the top ten hold roughly 3.1%. Here the sequenced sample was CD4+ T cells sorted from PBMCs, taken 15 days after the yellow fever booster vaccination. Receptor source: a man aged 18 to 30 who received the YFV17D yellow fever vaccine.

This clonotype has a count of ten or more. V is TRBV28 and J is TRBJ2-7; D possibly matches TRBD1 or TRBD2 (6 bases each). Trimming shortened V by 7 bases and J by 2 bases, and 12 bases separated the two germline ends. Germline V gives CDR1 MDHEN, CDR2 SYDVKM. The CDR3 length is 13 residues. CDR3 sequence reads: CASKEGGTYEQYV. CDR3 DNA: TGTGCCAGCAAGGAGGGGGGAACCTACGAGCAGTACGTC.

The V gene is TRBV5-1, the J gene TRBJ1-6, with 9 bases that match TRBD1. Germline CDR1 reads SGHRS; CDR2 reads YFSETQ. V lost 4 bases to trimming and J lost 8 bases; unmatched junction nucleotides: 13. CDR3 length equals 17 residues. The CDR3 reads CASSPVYLGQGHSPLHF. As DNA, the CDR3 is TGCGCCAGCAGCCCCGTATATTTGGGACAGGGTCATTCACCCCTCCACTTT.

The J gene is TRBJ1-2, the V gene TRBV7-9, with a possible D match to TRBD1 (5 bases). Germline V gives CDR1 SEHNR, CDR2 FQNEAQ (reference sequence). This CDR3 contains 8 residues. Trimming left V 11 bases short and J 14 bases short, with 12 bases between. This CDR3 reads CAGGVGTF. DNA for the CDR3: TGTGCCGGGGGAGTCGGGACCTTC.

In this sample, this clonotype turned up a few times. This chain links TRBV6-5 with TRBJ2-2, with D perhaps matching TRBD1 (7 bases). Trimming took off 7 bases at V and 5 bases at J, with 17 bases between the two ends. There are 15 residues in the CDR3. Germline assignment: CDR1 MNHEY and CDR2 SVGAGI. CDR3 sequence reads: CASTPEGARTGELFF. CDR3 bases: TGTGCCAGCACCCCGGAGGGGGCGAGGACCGGGGAGCTGTTTTTT.

The chain carries TRBV11-3 and TRBJ2-5, with D perhaps being TRBD1 or TRBD2 (6 bases each). Germline V CDR1 and CDR2: SGHNT, YENEEA. V was pared by 3 bases and J by 2 bases, with 10 bases between. The CDR3 covers 14 residues. The CDR3 region is CASSFTGTQETQYF. DNA of the CDR3: TGTGCCAGCAGCTTCACAGGGACTCAAGAGACCCAGTACTTC.

The chain uses TRBV29-1 and TRBJ1-2; the D gene is possibly TRBD1 (5 bases). Germline values: CDR1 SQVTM, CDR2 ANQGSEA. V lost 6 bases to trimming and J lost 5 bases, with 10 bases between them. CDR3 length: 11 residues. The CDR3 nucleotides read TGCAGCGTCGGCGACAGTTATGGCTACACCTTC. Protein product: CSVGDSYGYTF.

The table lists this clonotype with a few counts. The V call is TRBV6-2 or TRBV6-3, the J call TRBJ1-2, with 8 bases identical to TRBD1. Germline loops: CDR1 MNHEY, CDR2 SVGEGT. The CDR3 has 16 residues. After removal of 6 bases from V and 7 bases from J, the junction contained 16 bases not matched to a gene. The CDR3 loop reads CASRDTPGQVSPGYTF. The DNA of the CDR3 is TGTGCCAGCAGAGACACACCGGGACAGGTTTCACCTGGCTACACCTTC.

This clonotype was counted at least ten times. The DNA of the CDR3 is TGTGCCAGCAGCTTGGGACAGGGGTTCGGACAGCCCCAGCATTTT. Protein: CASSLGQGFGQPQHF. This sequence joins TRBV11-2 and TRBJ1-5; 10 positions match TRBD1. CDR1 SGHAT and CDR2 FQNNGV come from the germline V gene. Germline trimming cut 3 bases from V and 7 bases from J; bases unmatched to any gene: 6. The CDR3 sequence is 15 residues long. The whole variable domain, filled in from reference TRBV11-2 and TRBJ1-5, reads EAGVAQSPRYKIIEKRQSVAFWCNPISGHATLYWYQQILGQGPKLLIQFQNNGVVDDSQLPKDRFSAERLKGVDSTLKIQPAKLEDSAVYLCASSLGQGFGQPQHFGDGTRLSIL.

This clonotype has a handful of counts. The chain is built from TRBV28 and TRBJ1-1; no definite D call. CDR3 length equals 13 residues. From germline, CDR1 is MDHEN and CDR2 SYDVKM. The V gene lost 1 base and the J gene lost 1 base, with 4 bases spanning the gap. The CDR3 DNA sequence: TGTGCCAGCAGTTTATACAAGAACACTGAAGCTTTCTTT. Amino acids: CASSLYKNTEAFF.

This clonotype was observed at least ten times. Relative to the germline gene, one junction end is altered; a read error may explain this. This chain joins TRBV20-1 and TRBJ2-7, with D perhaps assigned TRBD1 or TRBD2 (5 bases each). CDR1 DFQATT and CDR2 SNEGSKA come from the germline V gene (reference sequence). The CDR3 is 14 amino acids. This CDR3 is CSARGESFPYEQYF. CDR3 in DNA: TGCAGTGCCAGAGGGGAGAGTTTTCCCTACGAGCAGTACTTC.

The gene calls are TRBV20-1 and TRBJ1-2; D is perhaps TRBD1 (5 bases). The germline V gene has CDR1 DFQATT and CDR2 SNEGSKA (reference sequence). V was shortened by 0 bases and J by 4 bases, with 15 bases between the two germline ends. CDR3 length: 15 residues. For the CDR3, the DNA is TGCAGTGCTAGAGATCGGGGGTGGGGACTCTATGGCTACACCTTC. Protein sequence: CSARDRGWGLYGYTF.

This chain links TRBV18 with TRBJ2-1, with D possibly being TRBD1 (6 bases). The CDR3 runs 12 residues. Trimming took 4 bases from V and 9 from J, leaving 10 bases between them. The V gene's germline CDR1 is KGHSH and CDR2 LQKENI. The CDR3 nucleotides are TGTGCCAGCTCACGACAGGTTAGTGAGCAGTTCTTC. Its protein product is CASSRQVSEQFF.

This clonotype was counted a few times. V gene TRBV20-1 combines with J gene TRBJ1-5, with no clear D. Trimming pared 2 bases from V and 9 bases from J, leaving 20 bases between. Germline-derived CDR1 and CDR2 are DFQATT and SNEGSKA (reference sequence). This CDR3 has 15 amino acids. CDR3 sequence: CSARPALDLWGPQHF. The CDR3, as DNA: TGCAGTGCTAGACCGGCCTTGGACCTCTGGGGGCCCCAGCATTTT.

This clonotype was detected many times. This chain links TRBV11-1 with TRBJ1-6; TRBD1 matches 8 bases. The germline V gene has CDR1 SGHAT and CDR2 FQDESV (reference sequence). Trimming at V came to 1 base and at J to 7 bases, leaving 3 bases not matched to a gene. The CDR3 has 15 amino acids. The CDR3 nucleotides read TGTGCCAGCAGCTTAGGACAGGGGAGGAATTCACCCCTCCACTTT. Its translation is CASSLGQGRNSPLHF.

This clonotype was recorded only once. The genes are TRBV21-1 and TRBJ2-7; the DNA was not compared with TRBD1, the D call given in the table. TRBV21-1 is assigned pseudogene status. CDR3 length equals 15 residues. The CDR3 DNA reads TGTGCCAGCAGCAATAGGGGGGGAGTAGCCTACGAGCAGTACGTC. This gives the protein CASSNRGGVAYEQYV.

This clonotype was observed at least ten times. The chain uses TRBV20-1 and TRBJ2-5; TRBD2 matches 13 bases. With V trimmed by 6 bases and J by 3 bases, 10 bases remained unmatched. This CDR3 has 16 residues. Germline V gene lookup returns CDR1 DFQATT and CDR2 SNEGSKA (reference sequence). The CDR3 loop reads CSAMTGTSGDKETQYF. The DNA for the CDR3 is TGCAGTGCCATGACCGGGACTAGCGGGGACAAAGAGACCCAGTACTTC.

This clonotype was counted between two and nine times. The rearrangement joins TRBV4-2 to TRBJ1-4; 8 bases are a match to TRBD1. Trimming at V came to 2 bases and at J to 5 bases, leaving 7 bases not matched to a gene. Germline V gene lookup returns CDR1 LGHNA and CDR2 YNFKEQ. There are 16 residues in the CDR3. In nucleotides, the CDR3 is TGTGCCAGCAGCCAACAAGGGGGGACAGGAAATGAAAAACTGTTTTTT. This encodes CASSQQGGTGNEKLFF.

There are a few counts of this clonotype. This chain links TRBV5-1 with TRBJ1-2; D remains ambiguous. The V gene lost 1 base and the J gene lost 8 bases, with 9 bases spanning the gap. This CDR3 spans 12 amino acids. Germline CDR1 SGHRS, CDR2 YFSETQ. The CDR3 loop is CASSLPPDGYTF. The CDR3 coding sequence is TGCGCCAGCAGCTTGCCGCCAGACGGCTACACCTTC.

Ten or more counts support this clonotype. CDR3 in amino acids: CASSARGDTSYNEQFF. CDR3 DNA: TGTGCCAGCAGCGCCCGTGGGGACACCTCCTACAATGAGCAGTTCTTC. The V and J genes are TRBV9 and TRBJ2-1; possibly TRBD1 for D (6 bases). Germline CDR1 SGDLS, CDR2 YYNGEE. Deletions cut 3 bases from V and 0 bases from J, with 13 bases between. CDR3 length: 16 residues.

In its sample, this clonotype was seen a few times. The J gene is TRBJ2-1, the V gene TRBV5-6; tentative D call: TRBD1 (6 bases). The ends were cut back, 2 bases at V and 2 bases at J, with 14 bases in the middle. Germline CDR1 is SGHDT and CDR2 is YYEEEE. The CDR3 length is 16 residues. CDR3 DNA sequence: TGTGCCAGCAGCTTCCCACAGGGATTTACCTACAATGAGCAGTTCTTC. Residues: CASSFPQGFTYNEQFF.

This clonotype was detected a few times. The chain is built from TRBV14 and TRBJ2-5; 7 bases match TRBD2. The length of the CDR3 is 15 residues. Per germline, CDR1 SGHDN and CDR2 FVKESK. V dropped 0 bases and J dropped 7; count of bases not matched to a gene: 8. In nucleotides, the CDR3 is TGTGCCAGCAGCCAAGAAATAGCGGGCGGCGGGACCCAGTACTTC. This translates into CASSQEIAGGGTQYF.

The chain joins TRBV4-1 to TRBJ2-5, with D possibly being TRBD2 (5 bases). Trimming cost V 4 bases and J 5 bases, with 14 bases left between them. The V gene's germline CDR1 is MGHRA and CDR2 YSYEKL. CDR3 size: 14 residues. The DNA for the CDR3 is TGCGCCAGCAGCCTAGGAAGGTCGGGGGAGACCCAGTACTTC. It specifies CASSLGRSGETQYF.

This clonotype was seen repeatedly, ten times or more. The CDR3 region has the DNA TGCGCCAGCAGCTTACAGGGGGGAGACGAGCAGTACTTC. It translates to CASSLQGGDEQYF. The V gene is TRBV5-1, the J gene TRBJ2-7; the match to TRBD1 covers 8 bases. CDR1 is SGHRS and CDR2 is YFSETQ in the germline V gene. V was clipped by 2 bases and J by 5 bases; unmatched bases: 3. This CDR3 comprises 13 residues. The variable domain in full, completed from reference TRBV5-1 and TRBJ2-7, reads KAGVTQTPRYLIKTRGQQVTLSCSPISGHRSVSWYQQTPGQGLQFLFEYFSETQRNKGNFPGRFSGRQFSNSRSEMNVSTLELGDSALYLCASSLQGGDEQYFGPGTRLTVT.

There are a few counts of this clonotype. V and J are TRBV2 and TRBJ2-7; D might be TRBD1 (6 bases). V was clipped by 6 bases and J by 3 bases, with 18 bases between them. The CDR3 has 15 residues. Germline V gene lookup returns CDR1 SNHLY and CDR2 FYNNEI. The CDR3 loop is CASSPLGTLGYEQYF. DNA for the CDR3: TGTGCCAGCAGCCCCTTAGGGACACTAGGCTACGAGCAGTACTTC.

This chain links TRBV6-5 with TRBJ1-2, with unresolved D. The CDR3 consists of 13 residues. From germline, CDR1 is MNHEY and CDR2 SVGAGI. The V and J ends lost 2 bases and 5 bases respectively, with 9 bases between them. CDR3 coding DNA: TGTGCCAGCAGTTACACCGCGGGGTATGGCTACACCTTC. Residues: CASSYTAGYGYTF.

This clonotype was observed once. This chain uses TRBV6-6 with TRBJ2-7; a possible D gene is TRBD2 (5 bases). CDR1 and CDR2 (germline): MNHNY, SVGAGI (reference sequence). This CDR3 comprises 14 residues. V lost 5 bases and J 0 bases, leaving 11 bases between the germline ends. The CDR3 protein is CASSPRRDSYEQYV. The CDR3 DNA is TGTGCCAGCAGTCCGCGCCGGGACTCCTACGAGCAGTACGTC.

This clonotype was detected only a few times. The CDR3, as DNA: TGTGCCAGCAGCGTAACCGGGGGTCCGAGCACCGGGGAGCTGTTTTTT. Its translation is CASSVTGGPSTGELFF. This chain joins TRBV9 and TRBJ2-2; D is perhaps TRBD2 (6 bases). The length of the CDR3 is 16 residues. Germline loops: CDR1 SGDLS, CDR2 YYNGEE. V gave up 1 base and J gave up 4 bases, with 14 bases separating them. Full variable domain (outside the CDR3, taken from reference TRBV9 and TRBJ2-2): DSGVTQTPKHLITATGQRVTLRCSPRSGDLSVYWYQQSLDQGLQFLIQYYNGEERAKGNILERFSAQQFPDLHSELNLSSLELGDSALYFCASSVTGGPSTGELFFGEGSRLTVL.

This clonotype was counted many times. Its ends do not fully match the called genes, so a read error is possible. The chain combines TRBV7-7 with TRBJ2-1; 10 nucleotides align to TRBD2. The CDR3 consists of 17 residues. Germline V gives CDR1 SSHAT, CDR2 FNYEAQ (reference sequence). CDR3 sequence (DNA): TGTGCTAGCAGCTTGGGCGGCTTAGCGGGGGGTTACAATGAGCAGTTCTTC. It codes for CASSLGGLAGGYNEQFF.